This passage covers 32 T cell receptor beta chains from one sample sequenced in a study of shared clonotypes between healthy human individuals. Clones were read by immunoSEQ multiplex PCR, and TCRdb kept only the in-frame ones, dropping some. The profile covers about 1 million clones, with about 77% appearing a single time and approximately 1.5% taken by the ten largest. Input material: memory CD4+ T cells sorted from blood. The subset: CD45RA-negative fraction. These receptors were obtained from a man between 18 and 29 years old in good health.

The chain joins TRBV5-1 to TRBJ2-7; the D gene is possibly TRBD1 (5 bases). Germline V gives CDR1 SGHRS, CDR2 YFSETQ. V was shortened by 0 bases and J by 5 bases, with 12 bases between the two germline ends. The CDR3 has 14 residues. The CDR3 reads CASSLGIQGHEQYF. The CDR3, as DNA: TGCGCCAGCAGCTTGGGTATTCAGGGCCACGAGCAGTACTTC. Complete variable domain (other parts from reference TRBV5-1 and TRBJ2-7): KAGVTQTPRYLIKTRGQQVTLSCSPISGHRSVSWYQQTPGQGLQFLFEYFSETQRNKGNFPGRFSGRQFSNSRSEMNVSTLELGDSALYLCASSLGIQGHEQYFGPGTRLTVT.

The chain uses TRBV28 and TRBJ2-7; 8 bases line up with TRBD1. This CDR3 region has 15 residues. Germline loops: CDR1 MDHEN, CDR2 SYDVKM. The V gene end was trimmed by 6 bases and the J gene end by 2 bases; junction bases not matched to a gene: 9. CDR3 nucleotides: TGTGCCAGCAGGTCCGGGACAGGTTCTACCTACGAGCAGTACTTC. Its protein is CASRSGTGSTYEQYF. The full variable domain, with the rest looked up from reference TRBV28 and TRBJ2-7, is DVKVTQSSRYLVKRTGEKVFLECVQDMDHENMFWYRQDPGLGLRLIYFSYDVKMKEKGDIPEGYSVSREKKERFSLILESASTNQTSMYLCASRSGTGSTYEQYFGPGTRLTVT.

This chain uses TRBV9 with TRBJ2-1; D remains unclear. V shed 2 bases and J shed 4 bases, with 13 bases lying between them. Germline V gene lookup returns CDR1 SGDLS and CDR2 YYNGEE. The CDR3 consists of 15 residues. The DNA for the CDR3 is TGTGCCAGCAGCGTCTTGAACGCTCCATACAATGAGCAGTTCTTC. Protein product: CASSVLNAPYNEQFF. The whole variable domain, filled in from reference TRBV9 and TRBJ2-1, reads DSGVTQTPKHLITATGQRVTLRCSPRSGDLSVYWYQQSLDQGLQFLIQYYNGEERAKGNILERFSAQQFPDLHSELNLSSLELGDSALYFCASSVLNAPYNEQFFGPGTRLTVL.

This clone was observed a handful of times. The rearrangement joins TRBV30 to TRBJ1-1; unclear D gene. The CDR3 extends over 11 amino acids. Germline CDR1 reads GTSNPN; CDR2 reads SVGIG (reference sequence). Between the trimmed V and J ends, which lost 6 bases and 1 base, there was a span of 6 bases. CDR3 bases: TGTGCCTGTACCAGGAACACTGAAGCTTTCTTT. Its translation is CACTRNTEAFF.

This rearrangement joins TRBV19 to TRBJ1-2; no definite D call. CDR1 and CDR2 (germline): LNHDA, SQIVND (reference sequence). The CDR3 loop spans 13 amino acids. V dropped 3 bases and J dropped 2 bases, with 7 bases sitting between them. The CDR3 here is CASSIDANYGYTF. CDR3 coding DNA: TGTGCCAGTAGTATTGATGCGAACTATGGCTACACCTTC.

This clone turned up a few times. At the DNA level, this CDR3 is encoded by other sequences in the same sample as well. V is TRBV18 and J is TRBJ1-2; D call uncertain. Germline CDR1 reads KGHSH; CDR2 reads LQKENI. The CDR3 has 13 residues. Between the trimmed V and J ends, which lost 4 bases and 2 bases, there was a span of 8 bases. The CDR3 sequence is CASSLDQNYGYTF. The DNA of the CDR3 is TGTGCCAGCTCACTCGACCAGAACTATGGCTACACCTTC.

The chain links TRBV5-1 to TRBJ2-5; 7 nucleotides line up with TRBD1. Germline V gene lookup returns CDR1 SGHRS and CDR2 YFSETQ. The CDR3 sequence is 15 residues long. The V gene end was trimmed by 0 bases and the J gene end by 5 bases; junction bases not matched to a gene: 7. The CDR3 sequence is CASSLGTGVEETQYF. CDR3 DNA sequence: TGCGCCAGCAGCTTGGGGACAGGTGTGGAGGAGACCCAGTACTTC.

The V and J genes are TRBV5-1 and TRBJ1-4; 8 nucleotides agree with TRBD1. There are 15 residues in the CDR3. The ends lost 0 bases at V and 6 bases at J; junction bases unmatched: 4. Germline CDR1 and CDR2: SGHRS and YFSETQ. The CDR3 loop reads CASSLDQGAHEKLFF. The CDR3 nucleotides read TGCGCCAGCAGCTTGGACCAGGGGGCCCATGAAAAACTGTTTTTT.

The gene calls are TRBV28 and TRBJ2-7; 10 nucleotides match TRBD2. Germline V gene lookup returns CDR1 MDHEN and CDR2 SYDVKM. The V and J ends lost 8 bases and 1 base, in that order; junction bases with no gene match: 5. The CDR3 contains 14 residues. CDR3 in DNA: TGTGCCAGCCGATCTAGCGGGGGATCCTACGAGCAGTACTTC. Its translation is CASRSSGGSYEQYF.

The chain carries TRBV28 and TRBJ2-4; TRBD1 agrees at 7 bases. The CDR3 has 19 amino acids. The junction had 17 bases not matched to a gene; V was cut back by 6 bases and J by 0 bases. Germline lookup yields CDR1 MDHEN and CDR2 SYDVKM. The CDR3, as DNA: TGTGCCAGCAGCCGAGGGGGCCACGGGACCTTAATAGCCAAAAACATTCAGTACTTC. Translating gives CASSRGGHGTLIAKNIQYF.

A single count supports this clone. V is TRBV18 and J is TRBJ2-3; 8 positions match TRBD1. The V segment lost 3 bases and the J segment 3 bases; nucleotides outside the gene matches: 8. Per the germline V gene, CDR1 is KGHSH and CDR2 is LQKENI. The CDR3 has 16 residues. Written as DNA, the CDR3 is TGTGCCAGCTCACCCCTGGCAGGGGGCCCTACAGATACGCAGTATTTT. Protein sequence: CASSPLAGGPTDTQYF.

V gene TRBV19 combines with J gene TRBJ2-7; weak D call: TRBD1 (5 bases). This CDR3 region has 17 residues. The germline CDR1 and CDR2 sequences are LNHDA and SQIVND (reference sequence). V dropped 3 bases and J dropped 5 bases, with 23 bases sitting between them. The CDR3 coding sequence is TGTGCCAGTAGTATGGGGAAGGGGTGGGCACCATGGGACGAGCAGTACTTC. This translates into CASSMGKGWAPWDEQYF.

The rearrangement joins TRBV28 to TRBJ2-7, with 9 positions matching TRBD2. Germline-derived CDR1 and CDR2 are MDHEN and SYDVKM. This CDR3 has 15 amino acids. Trimming removed 10 bases from V and 2 bases from J; junction bases left unmatched: 12. CDR3 amino acids: CATRRGGLGPYEQYF. CDR3 coding DNA: TGTGCCACCAGGCGGGGGGGCCTAGGCCCCTACGAGCAGTACTTC.

The chain recombines TRBV6-6 with TRBJ1-4, with 7 bases identical to TRBD1. Unmatched junction bases numbered 10, after V lost 4 bases and J lost 8 bases. Germline values: CDR1 MNHNY, CDR2 SVGAGI (reference sequence). The CDR3 extends over 15 amino acids. Here the CDR3 reads CASSSRGLVEEKLFF. The CDR3 nucleotides are TGTGCCAGCAGTTCAAGGGGGCTGGTAGAGGAAAAACTGTTTTTT.

The chain is built from TRBV11-2 and TRBJ2-4; possibly TRBD1 or TRBD2 for D (5 bases each). The CDR3 covers 15 residues. The V end was cut by 2 bases, the J end by 4 bases, with 12 bases between. Germline assignment: CDR1 SGHAT and CDR2 FQNNGV. The CDR3 region is CASSLQSGQKNIQYF. In DNA, the CDR3 is TGTGCCAGCAGCTTACAATCGGGGCAGAAAAACATTCAGTACTTC.

The V and J genes are TRBV19 and TRBJ2-6; D is undetermined. CDR1 is LNHDA, CDR2 SQIVND, per germline (reference sequence). CDR3 length: 14 amino acids. V lost 8 bases, J lost 2 bases, and 10 bases lay in between. The CDR3 sequence: CASAPRTGANVLTF. The CDR3 DNA is TGTGCCAGTGCACCCAGGACTGGGGCCAACGTCCTGACTTTC. The variable domain in full, completed from reference TRBV19 and TRBJ2-6, reads DGGITQSPKYLFRKEGQNVTLSCEQNLNHDAMYWYRQDPGQGLRLIYYSQIVNDFQKGDIAEGYSVSREKKESFPLTVTSAQKNPTAFYLCASAPRTGANVLTFGAGSRLTVL.

The rearrangement links TRBV7-2 to TRBJ2-7; tentative D call: TRBD2 (6 bases). The germline V gene has CDR1 SGHTA and CDR2 FQGNSA. This CDR3 is built from 16 residues. V was trimmed by 1 base and J by 0 bases, leaving 13 bases between them. As DNA, the CDR3 is TGTGCCAGCAGCTTAGTTGCTCTAGCGAACTCCTACGAGCAGTACTTC. Translating it yields CASSLVALANSYEQYF.

The CDR3 bases are TGCGCCAGCAGCGTCGACAGCTACAGGACCTACGAGCAGTACTTC. Its translation: CASSVDSYRTYEQYF. The chain joins TRBV5-1 to TRBJ2-7; weak D call: TRBD1 (5 bases). The CDR3 contains 15 residues. The germline CDR1 and CDR2 sequences are SGHRS and YFSETQ. V was shortened by 4 bases and J by 2 bases, with 16 bases between the two germline ends.

This chain joins TRBV6-6 and TRBJ1-6, with a tentative D call TRBD1 (6 bases). V was pared by 9 bases and J by 7 bases, with 19 bases between. The CDR3 covers 15 residues. Germline CDR1 is MNHNY and CDR2 is SVGAGI (reference sequence). The CDR3 loop reads CASSHSGQINSPLHF. CDR3 in DNA: TGTGCCAGTTCCCACTCTGGACAGATCAATTCACCCCTCCACTTT.

The rearrangement joins TRBV6-1 to TRBJ1-1, with D unresolved. V lost 3 bases and J lost 5, with 13 bases in between. This CDR3 spans 14 amino acids. Germline-derived CDR1 and CDR2 are MNHNS and SASEGT. DNA for the CDR3: TGTGCCAGCAGTGACAACCCTCGCAGGACTGAAGCTTTCTTT. Protein product: CASSDNPRRTEAFF.

The rearrangement uses TRBV6-1 and TRBJ2-1; TRBD1 matches 11 bases. Trimming cost V 4 bases and J 9 bases; bases outside gene matches: 14. The CDR3 spans 17 residues. Germline V gives CDR1 MNHNS, CDR2 SASEGT. This chain's CDR3 is CASSAAFGQGAPSEQFF. The CDR3 DNA reads as TGTGCCAGCAGTGCGGCCTTCGGACAGGGGGCCCCCAGTGAGCAGTTCTTC.

The V and J genes are TRBV5-1 and TRBJ2-1; TRBD2 aligns across 10 bases. The CDR3 is made up of 14 amino acids. After removal of 8 bases from V and 6 bases from J, the junction contained 8 bases not matched to a gene. Per germline, CDR1 SGHRS and CDR2 YFSETQ. The DNA for the CDR3 is TGCGCCAGTTCAGCGGGAGGGCCTTTCAATGAGCAGTTCTTC. Amino acid sequence: CASSAGGPFNEQFF.

The chain uses TRBV2 and TRBJ1-1; 7 bases agree with TRBD1. The ends lost 11 bases at V and 5 bases at J; junction bases unmatched: 5. This CDR3 contains 11 residues. The V gene's germline CDR1 is SNHLY and CDR2 FYNNEI. The CDR3 spells CASRGETEAFF. The CDR3 DNA reads as TGTGCCTCCAGGGGGGAAACTGAAGCTTTCTTT.

This clone was counted a single time. V and J are TRBV13 and TRBJ2-2, with TRBD2 matching over 11 bases. Losses at the gene ends were 5 bases for V and 5 bases for J; bases not matched to a gene: 4. Germline-derived CDR1 and CDR2 are PRHDT and FYEKMQ (reference sequence). The CDR3 length is 15 residues. CDR3 in amino acids: CASSRIAGGTGELFF. The CDR3 coding sequence is TGTGCCAGCAGCCGGATAGCGGGAGGGACCGGGGAGCTGTTTTTT. Looking up the rest from reference TRBV13 and TRBJ2-2 gives the full variable domain: AAGVIQSPRHLIKEKRETATLKCYPIPRHDTVYWYQQGPGQDPQFLISFYEKMQSDKGSIPDRFSAQQFSDYHSELNMSSLELGDSALYFCASSRIAGGTGELFFGEGSRLTVL.

This clone was counted once. The rearrangement joins TRBV6-5 to TRBJ1-2; 9 bases map to TRBD1. The junction had 3 bases not matched to a gene; V was cut back by 4 bases and J by 3 bases. CDR3 length equals 14 residues. CDR1 is MNHEY and CDR2 is SVGAGI in the germline V gene. The CDR3 DNA reads as TGTGCCAGCAGTTCGCGACAGGGGGACTATGGCTACACCTTC. This sequence encodes CASSSRQGDYGYTF.

Only one count was recorded for this clone. V is TRBV28 and J is TRBJ2-3; 7 bases line up with TRBD2. The CDR3 contains 15 residues. Germline CDR1 reads MDHEN; CDR2 reads SYDVKM. J was trimmed by 4 bases and V by 6 bases; bases with no gene match: 10. The CDR3: CASSPSGKRADTQYF. In DNA form, the CDR3 reads TGTGCCAGCAGCCCTAGCGGCAAACGTGCAGATACGCAGTATTTT.

In this sample, this clone turned up a few times. The chain uses TRBV18 and TRBJ1-6; TRBD1 matches 8 bases. The CDR3 loop spans 15 amino acids. Unmatched junction bases numbered 11, after V lost 7 bases and J lost 9 bases. Per the germline V gene, CDR1 is KGHSH and CDR2 is LQKENI. The CDR3 region is CASWEGQGRGSPLHF. The DNA for the CDR3 is TGTGCCAGCTGGGAAGGACAGGGAAGGGGTTCACCCCTCCACTTT.

The chain combines TRBV11-2 with TRBJ1-3; D not resolved. Germline CDR1 SGHAT, CDR2 FQNNGV. The CDR3 spans 15 residues. The V end was cut by 1 base, the J end by 0 bases, with 7 bases between. This CDR3 reads CASSLGEPSGNTIYF. The CDR3 coding sequence is TGTGCCAGCAGCTTAGGGGAGCCCTCTGGAAACACCATATATTTT.

This clone has a single count. This chain links TRBV30 with TRBJ2-5; a possible D gene is TRBD1 (5 bases). The V and J ends lost 0 bases and 5 bases respectively, with 13 bases between them. Germline CDR1 reads GTSNPN; CDR2 reads SVGIG (reference sequence). The CDR3 extends over 14 amino acids. This CDR3 reads CAWSVGANTETQYF. For the CDR3, the DNA is TGTGCCTGGAGTGTAGGGGCGAACACGGAGACCCAGTACTTC. The entire variable domain, with the rest obtained from reference TRBV30 and TRBJ2-5, is as follows: SQTIHQWPATLVQPVGSPLSLECTVEGTSNPNLYWYRQAAGRGLQLLFYSVGIGQISSEVPQNLSASRPQDRQFILSSKKLLLSDSGFYLCAWSVGANTETQYFGPGTRLLVL.

Comment on this clone: The same CDR3 arises from other DNA sequences in this sample as well. The V gene is TRBV6-1, the J gene TRBJ2-7; D may be TRBD1 (6 bases). Trimming stripped 6 bases from V and 4 bases from J, with 13 bases between. The germline V gene encodes CDR1 MNHNS and CDR2 SASEGT. CDR3 length: 13 residues. CDR3 sequence reads: CASRGDRLYEQYF. In DNA form, the CDR3 reads TGTGCCAGCAGAGGAGACAGGTTATACGAGCAGTACTTC.

This clone showed up just a few times. The chain has TRBV7-2 and TRBJ1-6; TRBD1 matches at 9 bases. The CDR3 covers 15 residues. J gave up 9 bases and V 4 bases, and 7 bases lay outside the gene matches. Germline-derived CDR1 and CDR2 are SGHTA and FQGNSA. The CDR3 sequence is CASSWGQGLGSPLHF. CDR3 sequence (DNA): TGTGCCAGCAGCTGGGGACAGGGTTTAGGTTCACCCCTCCACTTT.

This clone has a single count. The chain links TRBV28 to TRBJ2-2, with D tentatively TRBD2 (7 bases). V gave up 7 bases and J gave up 1 base, with 16 bases separating them. CDR3 size: 16 residues. Germline CDR1 and CDR2: MDHEN and SYDVKM. The CDR3 protein is CASTRGGGGNTGELFF. CDR3 bases: TGTGCCAGCACCCGGGGAGGGGGTGGGAACACCGGGGAGCTGTTTTTT.